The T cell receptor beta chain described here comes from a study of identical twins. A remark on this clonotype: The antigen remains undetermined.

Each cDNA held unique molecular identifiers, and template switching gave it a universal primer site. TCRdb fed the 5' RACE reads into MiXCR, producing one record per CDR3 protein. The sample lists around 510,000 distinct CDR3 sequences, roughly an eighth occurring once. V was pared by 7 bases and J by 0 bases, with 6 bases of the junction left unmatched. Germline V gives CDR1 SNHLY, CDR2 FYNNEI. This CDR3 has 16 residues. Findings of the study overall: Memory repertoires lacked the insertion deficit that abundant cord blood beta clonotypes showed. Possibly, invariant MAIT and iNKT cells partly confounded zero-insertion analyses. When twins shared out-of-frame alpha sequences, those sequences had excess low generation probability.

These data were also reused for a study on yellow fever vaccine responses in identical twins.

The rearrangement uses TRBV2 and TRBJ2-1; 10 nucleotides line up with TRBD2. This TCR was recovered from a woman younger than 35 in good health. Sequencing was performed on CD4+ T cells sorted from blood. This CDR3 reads CASMKAGGSSYNEQFF. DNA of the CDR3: TGTGCCAGCATGAAAGCGGGAGGGAGCTCCTACAATGAGCAGTTCTTC.